The clone carrying this TCR beta chain was seen only a few times. Its antigen is still unknown. This sample is drawn from a study of cytomegalovirus exposure and HLA in healthy donors. Study-wide findings and caveats: Earlier analysis looked at TCR beta V segments, and most were productive about 87% or about 30% of the time. Most subjects' HLA-A and HLA-B alleles were reportedly predicted from TCR beta sequences.

The CDR3 extends over 14 amino acids. Germline CDR1 reads SEHNR; CDR2 reads FQNEAQ (reference sequence). V was cut by 2 bases and J by 7 bases, with 14 bases left in between. A multiplex PCR was run with 60 Vbeta primers and 13 Jbeta primers. Sequencing used immunoSEQ multiplex PCR; TCRdb keeps in-frame clones, though not all of them. The sample lists 150,000 to 200,000 clones; 75% to 90% were seen once. Sequencing was carried out using PBMCs. V usage is TRBV7-9 and J usage is TRBJ1-1; no clear D. This TCR was recovered from a young man in good health and CMV-seropositive. The CDR3 spells CASSLSGSTLEAFF. The CDR3, as DNA: TGTGCCAGCAGCTTATCGGGTAGTACGCTTGAAGCTTTCTTT.